This is a list of T cell receptor beta chains from one sample in a study of cytomegalovirus exposure and HLA in healthy donors. Profiled with immunoSEQ multiplex PCR; TCRdb holds only in-frame clones, not every one. The data hold approximately 160,000 clones, with 82% observed a single time. Material: PBMCs. All receptors derive from a girl under 18 in good health and CMV-seropositive. Both conserved end residues are part of each CDR3. A D gene is named only where the DNA matches it firmly. Size is omitted from some rows. Given values are once, few, many or a class for expanded clones.

J	size	V	D	DNA	CDR3
TRBJ2-5	NA	TRBV11-3	TRBD2	TGTGCCAGCAGCTTGGGGGGGCAAGAGACCCAGTACTTC	CASSLGGQETQYF
TRBJ2-7	NA	TRBV28	TRBD1	TGTGCCAGCATTCCAAAGCCGGGACAGGGGAGGCGCGAGCAGTACTTC	CASIPKPGQGRREQYF
TRBJ1-2	NA	TRBV28	TRBD1	TGTGCCAGCAGTGTTACCCGGACAGGTACGAGATATGGCTACACCTTC	CASSVTRTGTRYGYTF
TRBJ2-7	NA	TRBV28	NA	TGTGCCAGCAGTTTAAATTGGCCTCAGGTCTCCTACGAGCAGTACTTC	CASSLNWPQVSYEQYF
TRBJ2-5	NA	TRBV2	NA	TGTGCCAGCAGATTGGACGGGGAAGAGACCCAGTACTTC	CASRLDGEETQYF
TRBJ2-7	NA	TRBV4-1	TRBD1	TGCGCCAGCAGCCGCACCCAGGGGGCCTACGAGCAGTACTTC	CASSRTQGAYEQYF
TRBJ2-2	once	TRBV9	TRBD2	TGTGCCAGCAGCGTAGAGCCCAGCGGGGGGGTTGAGGGGGAGCTGTTTTTT	CASSVEPSGGVEGELFF
TRBJ1-1	NA	TRBV6-5	NA	TGTGCCAGCACCCAGGGTGGGGAAGCTTTCTTT	CASTQGGEAFF
TRBJ2-1	few	TRBV25-1	NA	TGTGCCAGCAGTGAAGCCGGGGGGCAATACAATGAGCAGTTCTTC	CASSEAGGQYNEQFF
TRBJ2-7	NA	TRBV4-1	NA	TGCGCCAGCAGCCAGGGCCCCGGCAGGGTCCACGAGCAGTACTTC	CASSQGPGRVHEQYF
TRBJ1-2	NA	TRBV2	NA	TGTGCCAGCAGGTTGGACACCTATGGCTACACCTTC	CASRLDTYGYTF
TRBJ2-2	few	TRBV7-3	TRBD2	TGTGCCAGCAGCTTAACAAGCGGGAGGACCGGGGAGCTGTTTTTT	CASSLTSGRTGELFF
TRBJ2-3	NA	TRBV2	TRBD1	TGTGCCTATTTAGGGACAGCCTACACAGATACGCAGTATTTT	CAYLGTAYTDTQYF
TRBJ2-7	NA	TRBV2	NA	TGTGCCGGCAAGGGAGACGGCTACGAGCAGTACTTC	CAGKGDGYEQYF
TRBJ2-3	NA	TRBV6-5	NA	TGTGCCAGCAGCGAGAGAGATACGCAGTATTTT	CASSERDTQYF
TRBJ1-5	medium-sized	TRBV6-1	TRBD1	TGTGCCAGCAGTGAACAGGGGGCTCAGCCCCAGCATTTT	CASSEQGAQPQHF
TRBJ2-1	NA	TRBV20-1	NA	TGCAGTGCTAGAGATGTCCTAGAGCAGTTCTTC	CSARDVLEQFF
TRBJ2-5	NA	TRBV18	NA	TGTGCCAGCTCACCATCATGGAGGGAGGTGACCCAGTACTTC	CASSPSWREVTQYF
TRBJ1-1	NA	TRBV6-1	NA	TGTGCCAGCTCCTCATACAGGGTTTCGAACACTGAAGCTTTCTTT	CASSSYRVSNTEAFF
TRBJ1-2	NA	TRBV2	NA	TGTGCCAGCAGTCGGGGGGCAGGAAACTATGGCTACACCTTC	CASSRGAGNYGYTF